This paragraph reports one T cell receptor beta chain. This entry belongs to a study of TIL therapy for anti-PD-1-resistant metastatic lung cancer. For the study at large: Tumors carried a median roughly 1.5 non-synonymous mutations per megabase.

The CDR3 is made up of 16 amino acids. Germline CDR1 is MGHDK and CDR2 is SYGVNS. The V gene end was trimmed by 1 base and the J gene end by 7 bases; junction bases not matched to a gene: 7. This was the immunoSEQ v3 assay. Libraries were prepared by immunoSEQ multiplex PCR; TCRdb keeps only in-frame clonotypes and omits some of them. The sample holds about 25,000 clones, roughly two thirds seen once. Time point meaning: pre-treatment sample, taken before nivolumab and TIL therapy. Pleural nodules or supraclavicular lymph nodes made up most of the excised metastases sampled. Patients were adults with stage 4 NSCLC.

This clonotype was sampled from a person aged 25-85 years with non-small cell lung cancer. This material consisted of tumor tissue, taken at baseline. The J gene is TRBJ1-5, the V gene TRBV25-1; 10 bases match TRBD1. The CDR3 is CASSESRQGAGQPQHF. In nucleotides, the CDR3 is TGTGCCAGCAGTGAATCGCGACAGGGGGCAGGGCAGCCCCAGCATTTT.